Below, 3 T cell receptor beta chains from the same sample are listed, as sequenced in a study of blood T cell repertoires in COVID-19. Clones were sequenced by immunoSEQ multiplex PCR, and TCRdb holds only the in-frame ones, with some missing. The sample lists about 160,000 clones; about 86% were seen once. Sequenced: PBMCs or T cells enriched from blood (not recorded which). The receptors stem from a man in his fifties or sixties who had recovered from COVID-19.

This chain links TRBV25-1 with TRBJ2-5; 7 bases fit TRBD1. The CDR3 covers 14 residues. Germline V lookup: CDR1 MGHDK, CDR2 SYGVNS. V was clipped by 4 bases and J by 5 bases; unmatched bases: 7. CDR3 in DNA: TGTGCCAGCAGTGCAACGACAGGGATTGAGACCCAGTACTTC. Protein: CASSATTGIETQYF.

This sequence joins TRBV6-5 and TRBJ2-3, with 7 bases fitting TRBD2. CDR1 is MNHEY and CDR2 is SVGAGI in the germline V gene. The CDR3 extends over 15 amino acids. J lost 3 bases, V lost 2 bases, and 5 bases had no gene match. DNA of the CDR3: TGTGCCAGCAGTTACACTCGAGCGGGGACAGATACGCAGTATTTT. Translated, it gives CASSYTRAGTDTQYF.

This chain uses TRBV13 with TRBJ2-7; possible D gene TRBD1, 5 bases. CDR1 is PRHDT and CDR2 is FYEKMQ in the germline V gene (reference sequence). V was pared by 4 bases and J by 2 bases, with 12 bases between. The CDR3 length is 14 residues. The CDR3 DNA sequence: TGTGCCAGCAGCTCGAAGACAGCCGCCTACGAGCAGTACTTC. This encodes CASSSKTAAYEQYF.